This T cell receptor (beta chain) was recorded in a study of T cell changes during pregnancy in multiple sclerosis. TCRdb keeps only in-frame clones here, not all; method: immunoSEQ multiplex PCR. In the table there are fewer than 80,000 clones, about 94% of which are singletons. Trimming stripped 2 bases from V and 4 bases from J, with 10 bases between. CDR3 length: 13 residues. Germline lookup yields CDR1 SGHNT and CDR2 YYREEE (reference sequence). The sample consisted of CD4+ T cells from peripheral blood mononuclear cells, taken after pregnancy. This sequence joins TRBV5-4 and TRBJ2-7; a possible D gene is TRBD1 (5 bases). The clonotype originates from a female donor with multiple sclerosis, enrolled in a pregnancy study. The DNA of the CDR3 is TGTGCCAGCAGCTTCGACAGAGGTTACGAGCAGTACTTC. Protein product: CASSFDRGYEQYF.